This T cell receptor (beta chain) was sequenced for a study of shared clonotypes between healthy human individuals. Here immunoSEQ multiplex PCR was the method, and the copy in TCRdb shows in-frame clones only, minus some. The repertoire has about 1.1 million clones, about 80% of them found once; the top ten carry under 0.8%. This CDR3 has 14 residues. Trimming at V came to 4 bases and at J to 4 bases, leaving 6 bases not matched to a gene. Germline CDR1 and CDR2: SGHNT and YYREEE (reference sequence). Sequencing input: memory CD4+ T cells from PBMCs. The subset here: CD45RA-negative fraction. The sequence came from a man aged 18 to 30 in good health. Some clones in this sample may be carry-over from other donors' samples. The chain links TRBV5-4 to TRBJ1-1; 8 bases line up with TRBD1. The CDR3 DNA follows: TGTGCCAGCAGCGCTTCCGGGACAGGCACTGAAGCTTTCTTT. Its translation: CASSASGTGTEAFF.